The 11 T cell receptor beta chains below were found in one sample sequenced in a study of blood T cell repertoires in COVID-19. Clones were read by immunoSEQ multiplex PCR, and TCRdb kept only the in-frame ones, dropping some. This sample has 60,000 to 85,000 clones, with 75% to 80% found just once. The specimen sequenced was peripheral blood. Receptor source: a human donor in a cohort sampled during active COVID-19.

The chain carries TRBV7-6 and TRBJ2-7; 11 bases are shared with TRBD1. J lost 5 bases, V lost 5 bases, and 8 bases had no gene match. The CDR3 runs 15 residues. In germline, CDR1 is SGHVS, CDR2 FNYEAQ. CDR3 DNA: TGTGCCAGCAGCCCTAGGACAGGGGGCTTGAACGAGCAGTACTTC. Translation: CASSPRTGGLNEQYF.

This chain joins TRBV2 and TRBJ2-3; D remains unclear. Germline CDR1 and CDR2: SNHLY and FYNNEI. The CDR3 sequence is 14 residues long. V lost 6 bases to trimming and J lost 2 bases, with 12 bases between them. The CDR3 bases are TGTGCCAGCAGGGAAAATACCTACACAGATACGCAGTATTTT. Encoded protein: CASRENTYTDTQYF.

This clone appeared many times. The chain carries TRBV4-2 and TRBJ2-7, with D tentatively TRBD2 (6 bases). The length of the CDR3 is 13 residues. CDR1 and CDR2 from the germline V gene are LGHNA and YNFKEQ. V lost 4 bases and J lost 2, with 9 bases in between. In DNA form, the CDR3 reads TGTGCCAGCAGCCGAGGCGGGGCCTACGAGCAGTACTTC. Protein sequence: CASSRGGAYEQYF.

This clone was detected only a few times. The chain recombines TRBV5-1 with TRBJ1-5; weak D call: TRBD1 (5 bases). This CDR3 has 14 amino acids. Trimming took off 3 bases at V and 10 bases at J, with 17 bases between the two ends. CDR1 is SGHRS and CDR2 is YFSETQ in the germline V gene. The CDR3 DNA is TGCGCCAGCAGCTCGACGGGGGATTCGGGTCCCCAGCATTTT. Translated, it gives CASSSTGDSGPQHF.

This rearrangement joins TRBV25-1 to TRBJ1-1, with 10 bases lining up with TRBD1. The germline CDR1 and CDR2 sequences are MGHDK and SYGVNS. J gave up 6 bases and V 5 bases, and 6 bases lay outside the gene matches. The CDR3 spans 14 residues. CDR3: CASSNRQGASEAFF. In DNA, the CDR3 is TGTGCCAGCAGTAATCGACAGGGGGCTTCTGAAGCTTTCTTT.

This clone was seen more than once but under ten times. The chain employs TRBV3-1 (or the pseudogene TRBV3-2) and TRBJ2-3; D may be TRBD2 (7 bases). Germline-derived CDR1 and CDR2 are LGHDT and YNNKEL (reference sequence). The CDR3 totals 18 residues. The V end lost 3 bases, the J end lost 4 bases, and 23 bases lay between the germline ends. DNA of the CDR3: TGTGCCAGCAGCCATCTAGGGGGGAGGGGACTTACAGCAGATACGCAGTATTTT. It encodes CASSHLGGRGLTADTQYF.

This CDR3 reads CASSPPAGRNGYTF. CDR3 in DNA: TGTGCCAGCTCACCACCGGCCGGGAGGAATGGCTACACCTTC. This rearrangement joins TRBV18 to TRBJ1-2; D uncertain. CDR1 and CDR2 from the germline V gene are KGHSH and LQKENI. V lost 0 bases to trimming and J lost 6 bases, with 11 bases between them. The CDR3 is made up of 14 amino acids. The complete variable domain, with remaining parts taken from reference TRBV18 and TRBJ1-2, reads NAGVMQNPRHLVRRRGQEARLRCSPMKGHSHVYWYRQLPEEGLKFMVYLQKENIIDESGMPKERFSAEFPKEGPSILRIQQVVRGDSAAYFCASSPPAGRNGYTFGSGTRLTVV.

The gene calls are TRBV27 and TRBJ2-4, with 11 bases lining up with TRBD1. The CDR3 consists of 19 residues. Germline CDR1 MNHEY, CDR2 SMNVEV (reference sequence). V shed 2 bases and J 5 bases; nucleotides not matched to a gene: 14. The CDR3 protein is CASSLSGGTGGPRQNIQYF. The DNA of the CDR3 is TGTGCCAGCAGTTTAAGCGGTGGGACAGGGGGACCACGTCAAAACATTCAGTACTTC.

The gene calls are TRBV5-4 and TRBJ2-1, with 13 bases lining up with TRBD2. Germline loops: CDR1 SGHNT, CDR2 YYREEE (reference sequence). J gave up 9 bases and V 7 bases, and 4 bases lay outside the gene matches. The CDR3 has 13 amino acids. CDR3 in amino acids: CASGLAGVSEQFF. CDR3 sequence (DNA): TGTGCCAGCGGACTAGCGGGAGTTAGTGAGCAGTTCTTC.

This clone was seen more than once but under ten times. V is TRBV30 and J is TRBJ1-1; maybe TRBD1 (5 bases). The CDR3 runs 14 residues. The germline CDR1 and CDR2 sequences are GTSNPN and SVGIG (reference sequence). Trimming removed 7 bases at V and 5 bases at J, with 20 bases between. In DNA, the CDR3 is TGTGCCTTAAGATCGACAGTTTTGTGGACTGAAGCTTTCTTT. Translating gives CALRSTVLWTEAFF. Filled out from reference TRBV30 and TRBJ1-1, the complete variable domain reads SQTIHQWPATLVQPVGSPLSLECTVEGTSNPNLYWYRQAAGRGLQLLFYSVGIGQISSEVPQNLSASRPQDRQFILSSKKLLLSDSGFYLCALRSTVLWTEAFFGQGTRLTVV.

The chain links TRBV5-1 to TRBJ2-5, with D possibly TRBD2 on 6 matching bases. This CDR3 contains 17 residues. Trimming pared 1 base from V and 1 base from J, leaving 17 bases between. Germline V CDR1 and CDR2: SGHRS, YFSETQ. CDR3 in amino acids: CASSLLGSGGTQETQYF. The CDR3 DNA reads TGCGCCAGCAGCTTGCTAGGTAGCGGAGGTACCCAAGAGACCCAGTACTTC.